This T cell receptor (beta chain) was recorded in a study of response to subunit inactivated influenza vaccine. TCRdb used MiXCR to reprocess the RT-PCR reads, holding one entry per CDR3 protein. The sample has about 570,000 distinct CDR3 sequences, around 10% seen once. The V gene end was trimmed by 6 bases and the J gene end by 6 bases; junction bases not matched to a gene: 5. The CDR3 covers 15 residues. The data also belong to a second study, concerning T cells expressing NK-cell markers. From that study: TCR beta cDNA was generated via 5'RACE template switching incorporating UMIs. Each TCR beta repertoire originated in sorted T cells that were CD3+CD56+NKG2C+, CD3+CD56+NKG2C- or CD3+CD56-NKG2C+. Serological testing identified most of the eight sequenced donors as HCMV-seropositive and one as seronegative. In several donors, dominant CD3+CD56+NKG2C+ clones formed roughly 1.0-7.5% of CD8+ cells. Clones of NKG2C+ T cells that had expanded were of unclear HCMV specificity.

The receptor was derived from a man aged 50 to 59 who received an inactivated influenza vaccine. This chain uses TRBV12-3 or TRBV12-4 with TRBJ2-1, with 13 bases identical to TRBD2. This specimen was PBMCs from blood, taken on the day of vaccination. The CDR3 DNA follows: TGTGCCAGCAGCTTAAGACTAGCGGGAGGCAATGAGCAGTTCTTC. Translated: CASSLRLAGGNEQFF.